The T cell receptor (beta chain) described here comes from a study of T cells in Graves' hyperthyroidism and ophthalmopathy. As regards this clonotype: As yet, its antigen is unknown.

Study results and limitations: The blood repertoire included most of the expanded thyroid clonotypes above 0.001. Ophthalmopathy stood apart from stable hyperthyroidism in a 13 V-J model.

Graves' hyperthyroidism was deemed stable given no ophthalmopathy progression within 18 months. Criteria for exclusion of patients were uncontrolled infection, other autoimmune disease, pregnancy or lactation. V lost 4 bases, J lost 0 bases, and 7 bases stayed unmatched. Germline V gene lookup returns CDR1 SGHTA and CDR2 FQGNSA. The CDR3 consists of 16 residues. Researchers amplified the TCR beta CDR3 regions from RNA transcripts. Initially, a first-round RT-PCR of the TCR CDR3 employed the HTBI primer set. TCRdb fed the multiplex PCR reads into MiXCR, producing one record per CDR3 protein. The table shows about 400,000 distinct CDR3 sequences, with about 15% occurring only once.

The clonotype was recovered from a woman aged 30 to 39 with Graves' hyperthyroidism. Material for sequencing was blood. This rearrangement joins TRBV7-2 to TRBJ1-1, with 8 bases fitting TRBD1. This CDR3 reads CASSSDRAKLNTEAFF. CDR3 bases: TGTGCCAGCAGCTCGGACAGGGCTAAGCTGAACACTGAAGCTTTCTTT.